The present TCR beta chain was sequenced within a study of response to subunit inactivated influenza vaccine. The CDR3 is 16 residues long. The germline V gene has CDR1 MNHNS and CDR2 SASEGT. The V gene end was trimmed by 5 bases and the J gene end by 7 bases; junction bases not matched to a gene: 14. From the RT-PCR reads, TCRdb called clonotypes with MiXCR, one entry per CDR3 protein. In the table there are 450,000 to 550,000 distinct CDR3 sequences, about 25% of which are singletons. This clonotype was found a few times. The V and J genes are TRBV6-1 and TRBJ2-1; 7 nucleotides match TRBD2. This specimen was CD4+ T cells sorted from PBMCs, taken about 5 days after vaccination. This TCR was sampled from a man between 45 and 60 years old who received an inactivated influenza vaccine. The CDR3 DNA is TGTGCCAGCAGTCCCGGACTAGTGAATACCAGAAATGAGCAGTTCTTC. Its protein is CASSPGLVNTRNEQFF.